The T cell receptor (beta chain) described here comes from a study of blood T cell repertoires in COVID-19. Turning to the study itself: Sources were T cells, B-cell-depleted T cells, or PBMCs; the material itself was cDNA or gDNA.

Authors' methods: Nucleated cell counts were estimated from reference gene primer amplification. Profiling relied on immunoSEQ multiplex PCR, and the TCRdb table lists in-frame clones only, not all of them. The DNA gave D and trimming, while V, J and clone size come from that table. The table lists about 120,000 clones, approximately 85% of them singletons. This clone showed up just once. Germline V lookup: CDR1 SGHTA, CDR2 FQGNSA. This CDR3 comprises 14 residues. V shed 5 bases, J shed 9 bases, and the junction held 9 bases outside the gene matches. The receptor comes from an elderly woman with acute or convalescent COVID-19. The chain links TRBV7-2 to TRBJ2-4, with 8 nucleotides matching TRBD1. The sample consisted of peripheral blood. CDR3 coding DNA: TGTGCCAGCAGCGTCGGACAGGGCGCGGTCATTCAGTACTTC. Translation: CASSVGQGAVIQYF.